This T cell receptor (beta chain) was recovered during a study of blood T cell repertoires in COVID-19 (dated by TCRdb to 2018 to 2020). Turning to the overall study: Samples from collaborators originated in the United States, Italy and Spain and spanned both the acute and convalescent phases of COVID-19. The repertoires were made available in a free public database intended to serve as a resource for research on the immune response to SARS-CoV-2. The prospective study material was composed of cDNA or gDNA derived from T cells, B-cell-depleted T cells, or PBMCs. A de-identified subject ID, COVID-19 status, age in years and sex were almost always included in the sample metadata. HLA class I and class II types, where available, came from metadata supplied by the sample provider rather than from assay-based typing. The dataset comprised deeply sampled blood TCRbeta repertoires from subjects exposed to, actively infected with, or recovered from COVID-19. The samples were drawn from the first 160 participants of the ongoing ImmuneRACE study and from 950 to 1,500 subjects provided by 6 global collaborators.

The CDR3 has 15 amino acids, counting the end cysteine and phenylalanine. Only the CDR3 region is kept as DNA, spanning 45 bases read in frame from base 1. Trimming removed 3 bases from V and 4 bases from J, leaving 14 bases between the germline ends. Based on the germline V gene, the CDR1 and CDR2 sequences are ENHRY and SYGVKD. Overall study outcomes, separate from this receptor: The quantity of clinical and demographic metadata differed by source and by participant and was supplied without curation.

About this clone itself: The antigen it recognizes is unknown. No base qualities exist here, and no much larger clone lies one base off it.

In the prospective study, participants were roughly 18 to 100 years old, resided in 24 geographic areas of the United States, and were enrolled through a virtual design. To assign participants to cohorts, the prospective study relied on clinical history that participants themselves reported in a screening survey and a study questionnaire. A participant counted as exposed if, within 2 weeks of entering the study, that participant had been in contact with someone who had a PCR-confirmed or clinician-diagnosed COVID-19 case. Mobile phlebotomists in the prospective study collected whole blood, serum and a nasopharyngeal or oropharyngeal swab from every participant. Participants in the prospective study had the option to provide additional blood draws and questionnaires over a 2-month period. Before DNA extraction, prospective study blood samples were shipped either frozen or at room temperature. The immunoSEQ Assay, a bias-controlled multiplex PCR, was used to amplify TCRbeta CDR3 regions from genomic DNA. Per the original workflow: The number of nucleated cells in each sample was estimated by amplification of reference gene primers within the assay. To quantify the absolute abundance of each unique TCRbeta CDR3 rearrangement, sequence reads were collapsed and filtered. For each sample, productive Simpson clonality was calculated as the square root of Simpson's diversity index over productive rearrangements. TCRdb took over this immuneACCESS table, retaining in-frame rearrangements with V and J assigned. Such tables are incomplete; in checked studies, under half of the missing clones stem from an unresolved V gene, and the remainder is unexplained. That table is the source of V, J and clone size, and D and trimming were worked out from the DNA. The sample table shows 430,000 or so clones, and roughly 84% are seen once. The top ten clones comprise less than 1.5% of the sample.

The clonotype was recovered from a woman aged 18-29 years who had been exposed to COVID-19. The sequence joins TRBV10-3 to TRBJ2-3; D gene: possibly TRBD1, on 6 matching bases. Sequenced material: PBMCs or T cells enriched from blood (not recorded which). Here is the DNA: TGTGCCATCAGTGATCCAAACAGGGTCTCAGATACGCAGTATTTT. Translated, this is CAISDPNRVSDTQYF.